This TCR beta chain is from a study of CD8+CD57+ T cells in acquired aplastic anemia. Study-level background: Reads per healthy sample averaged roughly 9.9 million (CD4+) and about 12 million (CD8+).

The study profiled TCR beta VDJ and CDR3 using genomic DNA as template. TCRdb reanalysed the reads using MiXCR and keeps one entry per CDR3 protein. This table has about 110,000 distinct CDR3 sequences, 51% appearing once. V was trimmed by 6 bases and J by 3 bases, leaving 15 bases between them. CDR3 length: 14 amino acids. The sequence derives from a human donor in good health, serving as a control. The V gene is TRBV12-3 or TRBV12-4, the J gene TRBJ2-7; D may be TRBD1 or TRBD2 (5 bases each). The sequenced material came from sorted CD4+, CD8+, or CD8+CD57+ T cells (not recorded which) from PBMCs. CDR3 in amino acids: CASRQQGDHYEQYF. CDR3 bases: TGTGCCAGCAGGCAGCAGGGAGACCACTACGAGCAGTACTTC.